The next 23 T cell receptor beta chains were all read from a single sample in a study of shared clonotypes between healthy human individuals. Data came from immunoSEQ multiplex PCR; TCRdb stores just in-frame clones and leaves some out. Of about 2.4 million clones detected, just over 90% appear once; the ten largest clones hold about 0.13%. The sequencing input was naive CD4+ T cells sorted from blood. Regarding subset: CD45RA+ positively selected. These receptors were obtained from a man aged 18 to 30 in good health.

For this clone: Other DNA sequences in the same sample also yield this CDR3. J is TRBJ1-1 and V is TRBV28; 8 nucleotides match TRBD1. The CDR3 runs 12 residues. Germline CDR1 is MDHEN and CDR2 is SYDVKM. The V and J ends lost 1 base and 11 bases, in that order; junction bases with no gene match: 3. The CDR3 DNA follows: TGTGCCAGCAGTTTATTGACAGGGGAGGCTTTCTTT. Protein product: CASSLLTGEAFF.

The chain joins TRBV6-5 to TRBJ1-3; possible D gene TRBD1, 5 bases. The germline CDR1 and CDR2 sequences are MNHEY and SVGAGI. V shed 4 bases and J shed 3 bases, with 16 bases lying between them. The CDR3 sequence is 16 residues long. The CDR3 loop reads CASSLSTRGFGNTIYF. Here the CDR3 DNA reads TGTGCCAGCAGTTTATCGACACGGGGGTTTGGAAACACCATATATTTT.

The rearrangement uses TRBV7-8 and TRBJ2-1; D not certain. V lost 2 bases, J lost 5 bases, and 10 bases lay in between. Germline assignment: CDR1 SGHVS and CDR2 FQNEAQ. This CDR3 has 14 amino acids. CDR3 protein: CASSLPYRDNEQFF. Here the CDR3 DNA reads TGTGCCAGCAGCTTACCCTACAGAGACAATGAGCAGTTCTTC.

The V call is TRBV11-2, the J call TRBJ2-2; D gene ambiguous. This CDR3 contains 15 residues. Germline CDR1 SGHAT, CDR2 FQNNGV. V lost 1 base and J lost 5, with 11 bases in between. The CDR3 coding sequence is TGTGCCAGCAGCTTAGTGGGCGTGGGGACCGGGGAGCTGTTTTTT. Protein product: CASSLVGVGTGELFF.

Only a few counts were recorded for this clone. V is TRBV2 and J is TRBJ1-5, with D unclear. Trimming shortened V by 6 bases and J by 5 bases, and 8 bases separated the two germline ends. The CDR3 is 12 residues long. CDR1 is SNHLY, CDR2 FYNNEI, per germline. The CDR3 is CASRDIDQPQHF. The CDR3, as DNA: TGTGCCAGCAGAGATATTGATCAGCCCCAGCATTTT.

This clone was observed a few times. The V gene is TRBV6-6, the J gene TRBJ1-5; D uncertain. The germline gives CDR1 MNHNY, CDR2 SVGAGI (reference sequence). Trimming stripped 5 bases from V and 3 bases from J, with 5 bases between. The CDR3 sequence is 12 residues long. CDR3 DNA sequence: TGTGCCAGCAGTGATGACAATCAGCCCCAGCATTTT. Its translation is CASSDDNQPQHF.

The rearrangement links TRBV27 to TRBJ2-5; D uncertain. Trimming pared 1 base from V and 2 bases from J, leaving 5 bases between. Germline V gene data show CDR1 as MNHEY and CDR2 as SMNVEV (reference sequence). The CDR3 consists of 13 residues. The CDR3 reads CASSLWDQETQYF. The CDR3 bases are TGTGCCAGCAGTTTATGGGATCAAGAGACCCAGTACTTC.

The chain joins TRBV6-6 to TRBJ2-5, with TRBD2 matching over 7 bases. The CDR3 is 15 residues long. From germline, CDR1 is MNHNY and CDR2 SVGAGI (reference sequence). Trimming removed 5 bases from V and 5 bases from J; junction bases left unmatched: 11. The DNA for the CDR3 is TGTGCCAGCAGTGGCCCGACTAGCCGGGTGGAGACCCAGTACTTC. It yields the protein CASSGPTSRVETQYF.

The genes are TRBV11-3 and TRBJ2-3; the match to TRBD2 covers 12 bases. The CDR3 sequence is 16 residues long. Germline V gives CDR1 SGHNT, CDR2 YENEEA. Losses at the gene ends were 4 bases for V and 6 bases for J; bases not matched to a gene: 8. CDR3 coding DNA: TGTGCCAGCAGCTCCAGACTAGCGGGGGACACTGATACGCAGTATTTT. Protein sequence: CASSSRLAGDTDTQYF. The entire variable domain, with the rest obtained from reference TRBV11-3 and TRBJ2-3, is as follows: EAGVVQSPRYKIIEKKQPVAFWCNPISGHNTLYWYLQNLGQGPELLIRYENEEAVDDSQLPKDRFSAERLKGVDSTLKIQPAELGDSAVYLCASSSRLAGDTDTQYFGPGTRLTVL.

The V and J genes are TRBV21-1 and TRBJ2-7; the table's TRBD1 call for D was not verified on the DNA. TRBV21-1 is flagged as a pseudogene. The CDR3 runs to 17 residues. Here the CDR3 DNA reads TGTGCCAGCAGCAAAGATCATGGACAGACTACCCTCGGCGAGCAGTACTTC. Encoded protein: CASSKDHGQTTLGEQYF.

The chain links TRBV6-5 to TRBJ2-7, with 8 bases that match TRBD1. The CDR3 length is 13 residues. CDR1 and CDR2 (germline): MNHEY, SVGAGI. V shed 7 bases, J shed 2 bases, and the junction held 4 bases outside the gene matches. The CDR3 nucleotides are TGTGCCAGCAATACAGGGGGGACCTACGAGCAGTACTTC. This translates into CASNTGGTYEQYF.

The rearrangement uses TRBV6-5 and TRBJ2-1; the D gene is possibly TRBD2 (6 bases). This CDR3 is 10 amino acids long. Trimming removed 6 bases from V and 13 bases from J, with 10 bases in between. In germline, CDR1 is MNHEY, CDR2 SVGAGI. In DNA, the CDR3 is TGTGCCAGCAGGGGGACTTCCCAGTTCTTC. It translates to CASRGTSQFF.

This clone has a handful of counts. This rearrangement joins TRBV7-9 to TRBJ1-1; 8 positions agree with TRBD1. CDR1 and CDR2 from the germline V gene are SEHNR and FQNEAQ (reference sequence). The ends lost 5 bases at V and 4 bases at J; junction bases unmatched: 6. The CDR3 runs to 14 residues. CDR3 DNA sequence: TGTGCCAGCAGCCCCCAGGGGGCGCGCACTGAAGCTTTCTTT. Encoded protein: CASSPQGARTEAFF.

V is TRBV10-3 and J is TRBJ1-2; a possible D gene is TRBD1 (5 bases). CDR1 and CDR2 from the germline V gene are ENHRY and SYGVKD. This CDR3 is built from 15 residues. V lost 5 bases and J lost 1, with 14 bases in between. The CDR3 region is CAISKTGTDNYGYTF. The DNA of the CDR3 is TGTGCCATCAGTAAGACCGGGACGGATAACTATGGCTACACCTTC.

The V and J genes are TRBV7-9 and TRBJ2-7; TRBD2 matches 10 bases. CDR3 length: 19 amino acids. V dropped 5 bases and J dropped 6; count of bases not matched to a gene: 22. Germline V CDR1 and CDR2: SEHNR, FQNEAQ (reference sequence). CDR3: CASSAEGSRAGGTSGEQYF. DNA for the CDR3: TGTGCCAGCAGCGCAGAAGGTAGTAGAGCGGGGGGGACGTCTGGCGAGCAGTACTTC.

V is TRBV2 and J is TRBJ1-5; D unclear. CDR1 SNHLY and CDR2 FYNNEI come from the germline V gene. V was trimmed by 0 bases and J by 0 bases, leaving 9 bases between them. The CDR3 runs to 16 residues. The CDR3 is CASSEAGWYSNQPQHF. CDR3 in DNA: TGTGCCAGCAGTGAAGCCGGATGGTATAGCAATCAGCCCCAGCATTTT.

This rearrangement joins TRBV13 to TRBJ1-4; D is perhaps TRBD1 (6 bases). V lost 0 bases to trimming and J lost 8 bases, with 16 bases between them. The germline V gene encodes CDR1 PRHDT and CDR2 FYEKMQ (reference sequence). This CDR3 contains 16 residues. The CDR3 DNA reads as TGTGCCAGCAGCTTAGGGTGGGGACAAAGGAGGGAAAAACTGTTTTTT. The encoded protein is CASSLGWGQRREKLFF.

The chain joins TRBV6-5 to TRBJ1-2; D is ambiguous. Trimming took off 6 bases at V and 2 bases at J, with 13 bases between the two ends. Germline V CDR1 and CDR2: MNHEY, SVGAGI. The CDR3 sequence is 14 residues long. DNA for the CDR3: TGTGCCAGCAGCCGATCAGGAGACAACTATGGCTACACCTTC. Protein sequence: CASSRSGDNYGYTF.

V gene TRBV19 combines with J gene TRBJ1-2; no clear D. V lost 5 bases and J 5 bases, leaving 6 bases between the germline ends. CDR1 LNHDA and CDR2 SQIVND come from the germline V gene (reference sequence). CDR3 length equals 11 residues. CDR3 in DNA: TGTGCCAGTAGTTGGGGTTATGGCTACACCTTC. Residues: CASSWGYGYTF.

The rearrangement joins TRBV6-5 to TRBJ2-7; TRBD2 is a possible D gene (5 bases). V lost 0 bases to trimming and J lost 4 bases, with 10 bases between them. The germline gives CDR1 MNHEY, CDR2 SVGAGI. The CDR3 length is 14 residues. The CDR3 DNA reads TGTGCCAGCAGTTACTCGAATAGGGAGTACGAGCAGTACTTC. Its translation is CASSYSNREYEQYF.

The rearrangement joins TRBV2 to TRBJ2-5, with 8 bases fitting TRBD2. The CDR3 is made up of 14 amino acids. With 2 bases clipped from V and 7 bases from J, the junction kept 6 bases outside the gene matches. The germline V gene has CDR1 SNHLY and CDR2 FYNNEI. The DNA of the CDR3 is TGTGCCAGCAGTGAACAAGGACTAGCAGGGACCCAGTACTTC. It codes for CASSEQGLAGTQYF.

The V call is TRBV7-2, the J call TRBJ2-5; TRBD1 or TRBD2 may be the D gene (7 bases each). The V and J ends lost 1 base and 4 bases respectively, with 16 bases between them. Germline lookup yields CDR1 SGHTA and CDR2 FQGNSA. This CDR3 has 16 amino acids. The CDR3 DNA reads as TGTGCCAGCAGCTTAGAAGGGGGCTCGGGGGGAGAGACCCAGTACTTC. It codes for CASSLEGGSGGETQYF.

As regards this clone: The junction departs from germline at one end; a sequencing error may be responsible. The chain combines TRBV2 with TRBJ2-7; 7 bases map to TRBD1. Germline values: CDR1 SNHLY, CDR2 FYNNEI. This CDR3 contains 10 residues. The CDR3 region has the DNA TGTGCCAGCAGGTCCGGGACAGCCCTATTC. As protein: CASRSGTALF.